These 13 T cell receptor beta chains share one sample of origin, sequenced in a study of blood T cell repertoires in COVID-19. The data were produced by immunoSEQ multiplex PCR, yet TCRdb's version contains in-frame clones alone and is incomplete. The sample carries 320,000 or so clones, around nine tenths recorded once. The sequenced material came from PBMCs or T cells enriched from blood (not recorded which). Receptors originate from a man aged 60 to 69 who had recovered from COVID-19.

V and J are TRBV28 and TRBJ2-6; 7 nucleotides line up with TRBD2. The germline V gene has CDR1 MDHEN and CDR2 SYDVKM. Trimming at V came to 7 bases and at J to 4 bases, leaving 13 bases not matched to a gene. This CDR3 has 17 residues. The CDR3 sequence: CASTPGPGGSGANVLTF. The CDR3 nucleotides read TGTGCCAGCACCCCGGGCCCGGGAGGATCAGGGGCCAACGTCCTGACTTTC.

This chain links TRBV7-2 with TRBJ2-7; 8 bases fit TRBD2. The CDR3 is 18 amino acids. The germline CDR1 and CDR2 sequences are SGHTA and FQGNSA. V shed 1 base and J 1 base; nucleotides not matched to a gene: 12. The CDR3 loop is CASSLGRLAGPKSYEQYF. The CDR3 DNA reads TGTGCCAGCAGCTTAGGGCGGCTAGCGGGTCCAAAATCCTACGAGCAGTACTTC.

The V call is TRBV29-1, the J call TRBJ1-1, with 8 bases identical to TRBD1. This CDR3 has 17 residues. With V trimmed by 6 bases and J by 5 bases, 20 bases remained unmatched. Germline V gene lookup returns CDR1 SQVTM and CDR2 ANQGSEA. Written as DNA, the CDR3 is TGCAGCGTCCAACTCAGGGGGCGCAGGTCAAAGGGGACTGAAGCTTTCTTT. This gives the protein CSVQLRGRRSKGTEAFF.

The CDR3 is CASRFRGADYGYTF. CDR3 coding DNA: TGTGCCAGCAGGTTCAGGGGGGCTGACTATGGCTACACCTTC. V and J are TRBV28 and TRBJ1-2; 7 bases are shared with TRBD1. Germline trimming cut 6 bases from V and 3 bases from J; bases unmatched to any gene: 7. CDR1 is MDHEN and CDR2 is SYDVKM in the germline V gene. The CDR3 runs to 14 residues.

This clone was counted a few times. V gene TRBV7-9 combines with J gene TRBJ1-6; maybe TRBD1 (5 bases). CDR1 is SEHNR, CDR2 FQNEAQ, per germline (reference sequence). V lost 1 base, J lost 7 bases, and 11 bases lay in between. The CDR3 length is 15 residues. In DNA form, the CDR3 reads TGTGCCAGCAGCTTAGAGCAGGGCCGGAATTCACCCCTCCACTTT. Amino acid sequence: CASSLEQGRNSPLHF.

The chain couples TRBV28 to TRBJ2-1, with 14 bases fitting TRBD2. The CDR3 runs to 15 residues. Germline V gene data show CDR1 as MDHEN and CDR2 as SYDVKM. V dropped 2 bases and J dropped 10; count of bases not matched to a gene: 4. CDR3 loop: CASSLGTSGSREQFF. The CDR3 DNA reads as TGTGCCAGCAGTTTAGGGACTAGCGGGAGTAGAGAGCAGTTCTTC. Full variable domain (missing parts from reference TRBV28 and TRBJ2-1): DVKVTQSSRYLVKRTGEKVFLECVQDMDHENMFWYRQDPGLGLRLIYFSYDVKMKEKGDIPEGYSVSREKKERFSLILESASTNQTSMYLCASSLGTSGSREQFFGPGTRLTVL.

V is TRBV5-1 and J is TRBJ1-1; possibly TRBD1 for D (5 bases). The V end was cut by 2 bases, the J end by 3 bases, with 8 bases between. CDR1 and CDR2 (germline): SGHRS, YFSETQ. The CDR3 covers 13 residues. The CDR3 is CASSFATDTEAFF. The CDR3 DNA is TGCGCCAGCAGCTTCGCGACAGACACTGAAGCTTTCTTT.

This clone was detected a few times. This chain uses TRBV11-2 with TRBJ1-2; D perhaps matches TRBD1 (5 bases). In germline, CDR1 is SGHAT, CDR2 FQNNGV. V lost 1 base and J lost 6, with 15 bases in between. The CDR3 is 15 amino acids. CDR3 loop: CASSLVFAGLNGYTF. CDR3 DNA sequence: TGTGCCAGCAGCTTAGTATTTGCAGGGTTAAATGGCTACACCTTC.

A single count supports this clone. CDR3 bases: TGTGCCAGTAGTTCCCGCGGAAGGGCTAGCGGGTCATATACGCAGTATTTT. Encoded protein: CASSSRGRASGSYTQYF. J is TRBJ2-3 and V is TRBV19; 8 nucleotides align to TRBD2. The CDR3 length is 17 residues. Germline V gene sequence: CDR1 LNHDA, CDR2 SQIVND (reference sequence). V trimming: 5 bases; J trimming: 7 bases; junction bases outside the gene matches: 17.

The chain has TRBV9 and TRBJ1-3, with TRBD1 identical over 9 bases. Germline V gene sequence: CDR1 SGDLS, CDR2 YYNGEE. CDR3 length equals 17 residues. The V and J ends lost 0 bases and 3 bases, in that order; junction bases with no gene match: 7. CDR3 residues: CASSVGGTGSNGNTIYF. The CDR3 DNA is TGTGCCAGCAGCGTAGGAGGGACAGGGTCGAATGGAAACACCATATATTTT.

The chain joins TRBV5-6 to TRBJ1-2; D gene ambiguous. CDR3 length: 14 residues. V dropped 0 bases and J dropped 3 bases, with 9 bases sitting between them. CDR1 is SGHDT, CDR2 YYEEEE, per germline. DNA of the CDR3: TGTGCCAGCAGCTTGGGCGGGTCGCACTATGGCTACACCTTC. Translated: CASSLGGSHYGYTF.

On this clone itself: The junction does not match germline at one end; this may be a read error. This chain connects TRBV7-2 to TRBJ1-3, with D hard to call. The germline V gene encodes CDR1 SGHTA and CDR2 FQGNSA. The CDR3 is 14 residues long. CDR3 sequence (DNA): TGTGCCAGCACCCCGGACCGGACTGGGAACACCATATATTTT. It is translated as CASTPDRTGNTIYF.

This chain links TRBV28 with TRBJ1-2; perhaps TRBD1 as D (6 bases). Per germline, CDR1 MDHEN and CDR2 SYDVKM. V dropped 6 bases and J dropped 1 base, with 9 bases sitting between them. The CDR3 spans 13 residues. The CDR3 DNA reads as TGTGCCAGCAGACAGGACAGTAACTATGGCTACACCTTC. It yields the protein CASRQDSNYGYTF.